The 25 T cell receptor beta chains below all came from one sample that was sequenced in a study of cytomegalovirus exposure and HLA in healthy donors. Primers for the PCR totalled 60 Vbeta and 13 Jbeta. Sequenced by immunoSEQ multiplex PCR; TCRdb stores in-frame clones only, minus some. The sample lists roughly 150,000 clones; over 60% were seen once. The sequenced sample consisted of PBMCs. Receptors were obtained from a woman aged 25 to 39 in good health and CMV-seropositive.

There are a few counts of this clone. The gene calls are TRBV29-1 and TRBJ2-4; TRBD1 matches at 10 bases. Trimming removed 7 bases from V and 1 base from J; junction bases left unmatched: 4. CDR1 SQVTM and CDR2 ANQGSEA come from the germline V gene. The length of the CDR3 is 14 residues. The CDR3 loop reads CSAGDRGAKNIQYF. The CDR3 DNA sequence: TGCAGCGCCGGGGACAGGGGCGCCAAAAACATTCAGTACTTC.

The chain carries TRBV18 and TRBJ1-5; the match to TRBD1 covers 8 bases. Germline V gene data show CDR1 as KGHSH and CDR2 as LQKENI. The CDR3 runs 14 residues. The V segment lost 3 bases and the J segment 10 bases; nucleotides outside the gene matches: 8. The CDR3 sequence: CASSPDRERVPQHF. CDR3 bases: TGTGCCAGCTCACCGGACAGGGAGAGGGTTCCCCAGCATTTT.

The chain has TRBV1 and TRBJ2-3; the table calls TRBD2, which could not be checked here. TRBV1 is assigned pseudogene status. The CDR3 totals 19 residues. CDR3 region: CTSSPNRRGGLSCTDTQYF. CDR3 nucleotide sequence: TGCACCAGCAGCCCAAATCGTCGGGGGGGGCTAAGTTGCACAGATACGCAGTATTTT.

This clone showed up just a few times. The CDR3 is CASKLQETQYF. For the CDR3, the DNA is TGTGCCAGCAAACTCCAAGAGACCCAGTACTTC. V is TRBV18 and J is TRBJ2-5, with D hard to call. V dropped 8 bases and J dropped 1 base, with 5 bases sitting between them. CDR1 is KGHSH, CDR2 LQKENI, per germline. The CDR3 covers 11 residues.

This clone was counted a few times. This chain joins TRBV2 and TRBJ1-5; D remains ambiguous. CDR3 size: 12 residues. The V end lost 5 bases, the J end lost 0 bases, and 2 bases lay between the germline ends. Per the germline V gene, CDR1 is SNHLY and CDR2 is FYNNEI. CDR3 bases: TGTGCCAGCAGTTATAGCAATCAGCCCCAGCATTTT. Its protein is CASSYSNQPQHF.

V usage is TRBV5-1 and J usage is TRBJ2-5; 8 positions match TRBD1. With 5 bases clipped from V and 3 bases from J, the junction kept 6 bases outside the gene matches. The CDR3 spans 14 residues. Germline CDR1 reads SGHRS; CDR2 reads YFSETQ. The CDR3 sequence is CASRDRGLEETQYF. The CDR3, as DNA: TGCGCCAGCAGAGACAGGGGCCTTGAAGAGACCCAGTACTTC.

Written as DNA, the CDR3 is TGTGCCAGCAGGGGAGGACAGGGGTATAACGAGCAGTACTTC. It translates to CASRGGQGYNEQYF. The chain uses TRBV6-5 and TRBJ2-7; TRBD1 agrees at 9 bases. J lost 5 bases, V lost 6 bases, and 8 bases had no gene match. Looked up from germline, CDR1 is MNHEY and CDR2 is SVGAGI. There are 14 residues in the CDR3.

The V gene is TRBV5-4, the J gene TRBJ2-7; possibly TRBD1 for D (6 bases). Trimming took off 2 bases at V and 3 bases at J, with 27 bases between the two ends. Germline-derived CDR1 and CDR2 are SGHNT and YYREEE (reference sequence). CDR3 length equals 19 residues. This chain's CDR3 is CASSFSPGASPQYIYEQYF. The CDR3 DNA is TGTGCCAGCAGCTTTTCTCCAGGGGCGTCGCCCCAATATATCTACGAGCAGTACTTC.

The CDR3 loop reads CAISESGSGREQFF. The CDR3 DNA is TGTGCCATCAGTGAGTCGGGTAGCGGGAGGGAGCAGTTCTTC. This sequence joins TRBV10-3 and TRBJ2-1; 10 bases are shared with TRBD2. Germline CDR1 and CDR2: ENHRY and SYGVKD. CDR3 length: 14 residues. Trimming removed 0 bases from V and 10 bases from J; junction bases left unmatched: 3.

This clone showed up just a few times. V and J are TRBV10-3 and TRBJ2-1; D not certain. Trimming took off 0 bases at V and 8 bases at J, with 8 bases between the two ends. Germline values: CDR1 ENHRY, CDR2 SYGVKD. The CDR3 consists of 13 residues. CDR3 coding DNA: TGTGCCATCAGTGAGTCATGGCCAGATGAGCAGTTCTTC. Its translation: CAISESWPDEQFF.

J is TRBJ2-1 and V is TRBV5-6; a weak D match, TRBD1 (5 bases). V was pared by 5 bases and J by 8 bases, with 8 bases between. The length of the CDR3 is 11 residues. The V gene's germline CDR1 is SGHDT and CDR2 YYEEEE. CDR3 loop: CASSTRDEQFF. CDR3 coding DNA: TGTGCCAGCAGTACCAGGGATGAGCAGTTCTTC.

The chain is built from TRBV28 and TRBJ1-5; D might be TRBD1 (6 bases). CDR1 and CDR2 (germline): MDHEN, SYDVKM. The V end was cut by 3 bases, the J end by 1 base, with 13 bases between. The CDR3 covers 16 residues. CDR3 nucleotide sequence: TGTGCCAGCAGTTTCCGCACAGGGCCAAGCAATCAGCCCCAGCATTTT. This codes for CASSFRTGPSNQPQHF.

Comments on this clone: Other nucleotide sequences from this sample produce the same CDR3. The chain recombines TRBV6-5 with TRBJ2-1; no clear D. V shed 3 bases and J shed 3 bases, with 6 bases lying between them. The CDR3 spans 13 residues. The V gene's germline CDR1 is MNHEY and CDR2 SVGAGI. The CDR3 nucleotides read TGTGCCAGCAGTTATGGGCTCTACAATGAGCAGTTCTTC. It translates to CASSYGLYNEQFF.

The chain recombines TRBV15 with TRBJ1-5, with D possibly being TRBD1 (5 bases). Germline V gene data show CDR1 as LNHNV and CDR2 as YYDKDF (reference sequence). There are 18 residues in the CDR3. V was trimmed by 5 bases and J by 0 bases, leaving 20 bases between them. DNA of the CDR3: TGTGCCACCAGCGGGGACGCCCCCGGGACTTATAGCAATCAGCCCCAGCATTTT. Encoded protein: CATSGDAPGTYSNQPQHF.

V is TRBV7-2 and J is TRBJ2-1; 15 bases agree with TRBD2. The CDR3 is 17 residues long. The germline V gene has CDR1 SGHTA and CDR2 FQGNSA. V dropped 5 bases and J dropped 7; count of bases not matched to a gene: 9. The CDR3 region is CASSRGLAGGGGNEQFF. CDR3 coding DNA: TGTGCCAGCAGCAGGGGACTAGCGGGAGGCGGGGGTAATGAGCAGTTCTTC.

This clone was counted once. The genes are TRBV7-9 and TRBJ1-6; 8 positions match TRBD1. CDR3 size: 15 residues. The germline V gene has CDR1 SEHNR and CDR2 FQNEAQ (reference sequence). Trimming took 5 bases from V and 10 from J; bases not matched to a gene: 10. The chain's CDR3 is CASSPSGQGWSPLHF. The CDR3 nucleotides read TGTGCCAGCAGCCCTAGCGGACAGGGTTGGTCACCCCTCCACTTT.

The rearrangement links TRBV7-8 to TRBJ1-5; tentatively, D is TRBD1 (5 bases). Germline V CDR1 and CDR2: SGHVS, FQNEAQ. The CDR3 has 15 amino acids. Trimming took off 1 base at V and 7 bases at J, with 14 bases between the two ends. The CDR3 sequence is CASSLVVGVIQPQHF. CDR3 nucleotides: TGTGCCAGCAGCTTAGTGGTAGGGGTGATCCAGCCCCAGCATTTT.

J is TRBJ1-1 and V is TRBV13; tentatively, D is TRBD1 (5 bases). The CDR3 spans 12 residues. Between the trimmed V and J ends, which lost 8 bases and 5 bases, there was a span of 12 bases. Germline V lookup: CDR1 PRHDT, CDR2 FYEKMQ (reference sequence). CDR3 sequence reads: CASLRGRTEAFF. The CDR3 nucleotides are TGTGCCAGCCTTAGGGGTAGGACTGAAGCTTTCTTT.

This clone was counted only a few times. The V gene is TRBV29-1, the J gene TRBJ2-1, with 8 positions matching TRBD2. The CDR3 covers 12 residues. The germline CDR1 and CDR2 sequences are SQVTM and ANQGSEA. The ends lost 7 bases at V and 8 bases at J; junction bases unmatched: 7. The chain's CDR3 is CSAATSGHEQFF. In nucleotides, the CDR3 is TGCAGCGCCGCCACTAGCGGTCATGAGCAGTTCTTC.

The chain links TRBV2 to TRBJ1-1; D uncertain. The V gene's germline CDR1 is SNHLY and CDR2 FYNNEI. The CDR3 loop spans 14 amino acids. V lost 6 bases, J lost 3 bases, and 14 bases lay in between. CDR3 sequence reads: CASSAEGRDTEAFF. Here the CDR3 DNA reads TGTGCCAGCAGCGCAGAGGGTAGGGACACTGAAGCTTTCTTT.

V and J are TRBV19 and TRBJ2-3; 9 nucleotides line up with TRBD2. This CDR3 contains 15 residues. Germline V CDR1 and CDR2: LNHDA, SQIVND (reference sequence). V gave up 5 bases and J gave up 6 bases; unmatched junction bases: 9. CDR3 bases: TGTGCCAGTAGTGGGAAGGGACTAGCCACGGATACGCAGTATTTT. Translation gives CASSGKGLATDTQYF.

This clone was observed once. In nucleotides, the CDR3 is TGCGCCAGCAGCCTCGAGGGAGGGCCCCAGCATTTT. Amino acids: CASSLEGGPQHF. The chain combines TRBV5-1 with TRBJ1-5; no firm D call. Trimming removed 4 bases at V and 9 bases at J, with 11 bases between. The CDR3 extends over 12 amino acids. CDR1 and CDR2 (germline): SGHRS, YFSETQ.

V is TRBV4-1 and J is TRBJ2-7; perhaps TRBD1 as D (6 bases). CDR1 is MGHRA and CDR2 is YSYEKL in the germline V gene. The CDR3 sequence is 14 residues long. The V gene lost 1 base and the J gene lost 2 bases, with 9 bases spanning the gap. The CDR3 DNA reads TGCGCCAGCAGCCAAGTTCCAGGGGCCTACGAGCAGTACTTC. Its protein is CASSQVPGAYEQYF.

The chain uses TRBV10-3 and TRBJ2-2, with TRBD2 matching 7 bases. Germline-derived CDR1 and CDR2 are ENHRY and SYGVKD. V gave up 3 bases and J gave up 5 bases; unmatched junction bases: 9. The CDR3 length is 16 residues. The chain's CDR3 is CAISDGREGRTGELFF. CDR3 nucleotide sequence: TGTGCCATCAGTGACGGAAGGGAGGGCCGGACCGGGGAGCTGTTTTTT.

The chain is built from TRBV2 and TRBJ2-7, with D perhaps TRBD2 (6 bases). Germline CDR1 is SNHLY and CDR2 is FYNNEI. The CDR3 has 12 amino acids. With 6 bases removed from V and 8 bases from J, the gap between germline ends came to 14 bases. CDR3 sequence (DNA): TGTGCCAGCAGCGACAGCGGGCCGCAGCAGTACTTC. Translation gives CASSDSGPQQYF. The full variable domain, in which reference TRBV2 and TRBJ2-7 provide the parts outside the CDR3, is EPEVTQTPSHQVTQMGQEVILRCVPISNHLYFYWYRQILGQKVEFLVSFYNNEISEKSEIFDDQFSVERPDGSNFTLKIRSTKLEDSAMYFCASSDSGPQQYFGPGTRLTVT.